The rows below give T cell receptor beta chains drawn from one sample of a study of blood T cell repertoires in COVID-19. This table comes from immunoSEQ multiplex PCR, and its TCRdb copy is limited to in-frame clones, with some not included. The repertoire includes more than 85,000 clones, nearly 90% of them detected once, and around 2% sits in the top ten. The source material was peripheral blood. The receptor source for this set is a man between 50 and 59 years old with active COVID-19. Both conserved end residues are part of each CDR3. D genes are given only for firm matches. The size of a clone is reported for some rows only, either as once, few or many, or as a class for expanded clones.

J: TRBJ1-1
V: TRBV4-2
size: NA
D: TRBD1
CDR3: CASSPPVDRATEAFF
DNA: TGTGCCAGCAGCCCCCCCGTAGACAGGGCCACTGAAGCTTTCTTT

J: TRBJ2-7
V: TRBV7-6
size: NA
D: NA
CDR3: CASSHYSYEQYF
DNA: TGTGCCAGCAGCCACTATAGCTACGAGCAGTACTTC

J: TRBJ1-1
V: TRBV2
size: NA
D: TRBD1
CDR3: CASNLQGTKNTEAFF
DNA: TGTGCCAGCAACCTACAGGGGACAAAGAACACTGAAGCTTTCTTT

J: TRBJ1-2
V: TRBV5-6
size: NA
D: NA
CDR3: CASSPGTPISYGYTF
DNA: TGTGCCAGCAGCCCCGGGACACCGATATCCTATGGCTACACCTTC

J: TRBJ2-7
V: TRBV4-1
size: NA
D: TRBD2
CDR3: CASKGLAGAYPQQYF
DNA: TGCGCCAGCAAGGGACTAGCGGGCGCATATCCCCAGCAGTACTTC

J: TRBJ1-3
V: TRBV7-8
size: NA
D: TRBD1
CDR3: CASSNRDRGNTIYF
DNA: TGTGCCAGCAGCAACCGGGACAGGGGAAACACCATATATTTT

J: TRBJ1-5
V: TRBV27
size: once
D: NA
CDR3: CASSLSPVNQPQHF
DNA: TGTGCCAGCAGTTTATCCCCGGTCAATCAGCCCCAGCATTTT

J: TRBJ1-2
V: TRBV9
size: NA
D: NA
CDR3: CASSVTDYGYTF
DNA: TGTGCCAGCAGCGTAACGGACTATGGCTACACCTTC

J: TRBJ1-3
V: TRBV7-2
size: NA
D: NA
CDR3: CASSLTGDPSGNTIYF
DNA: TGTGCCAGCAGCTTGACCGGGGATCCCTCTGGAAACACCATATATTTT

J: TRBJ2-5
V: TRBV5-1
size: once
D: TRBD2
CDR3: CASSPLLGLDEETQYF
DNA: TGCGCCAGCAGCCCGCTTCTGGGACTAGATGAGGAGACCCAGTACTTC

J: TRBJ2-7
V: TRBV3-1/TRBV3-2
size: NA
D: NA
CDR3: CASSRQGHEQYF
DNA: TGTGCCAGCAGCCGGCAGGGGCACGAGCAGTACTTC

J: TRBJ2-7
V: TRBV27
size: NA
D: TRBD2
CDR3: CASSLSPSGGIYEQYF
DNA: TGTGCCAGCAGTTTAAGCCCTAGCGGGGGAATATACGAGCAGTACTTC

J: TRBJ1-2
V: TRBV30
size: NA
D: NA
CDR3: CAWTAAELSNYGYTF
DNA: TGTGCCTGGACGGCGGCGGAGCTTTCTAACTATGGCTACACCTTC

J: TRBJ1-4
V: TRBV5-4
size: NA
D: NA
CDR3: CASSTGTNEKLFF
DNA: TGTGCCAGCAGCACCGGGACTAATGAAAAACTGTTTTTT

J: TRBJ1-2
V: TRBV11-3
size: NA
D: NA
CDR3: CASSLGGGDGYTF
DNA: TGTGCCAGCAGCCTCGGTGGGGGGGATGGCTACACCTTC

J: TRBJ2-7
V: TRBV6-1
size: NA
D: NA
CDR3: CASSEGSWSYEQYF
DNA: TGTGCCAGCAGTGAGGGGAGCTGGTCCTACGAGCAGTACTTC

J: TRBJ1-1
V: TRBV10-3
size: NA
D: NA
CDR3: CAITTQGNTEAFF
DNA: TGTGCCATCACCACACAGGGGAACACTGAAGCTTTCTTT

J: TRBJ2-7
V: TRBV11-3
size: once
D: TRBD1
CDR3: CASSLGTGAYEQYF
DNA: TGTGCCAGCAGCTTAGGGACAGGGGCCTACGAGCAGTACTTC

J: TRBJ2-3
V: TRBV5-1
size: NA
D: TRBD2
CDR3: CASSLVVDSGGAGYF
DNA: TGCGCCAGCAGCTTGGTGGTGGATAGCGGGGGGGCCGGGTATTTT

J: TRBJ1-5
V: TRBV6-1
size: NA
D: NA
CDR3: CASSGPLGPFSNQPQHF
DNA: TGTGCCAGCAGTGGACCCCTGGGGCCCTTTAGCAATCAGCCCCAGCATTTT

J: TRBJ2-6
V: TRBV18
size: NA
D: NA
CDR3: CASSPPGVGANVLTF
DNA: TGTGCCAGCTCACCCCCAGGGGTTGGGGCCAACGTCCTGACTTTC

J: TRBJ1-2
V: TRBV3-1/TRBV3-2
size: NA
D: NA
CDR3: CASSPILTGYYGYTF
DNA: TGTGCCAGCAGCCCAATCTTAACAGGGTACTATGGCTACACCTTC

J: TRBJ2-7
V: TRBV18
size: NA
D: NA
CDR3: CASSPAPGSYEQYF
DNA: TGTGCCAGCTCACCGGCCCCGGGCTCCTACGAGCAGTACTTC

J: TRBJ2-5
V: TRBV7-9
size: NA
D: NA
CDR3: CASSLRLGRSETQYF
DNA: TGTGCCAGCAGCTTAAGGCTGGGCAGGTCAGAGACCCAGTACTTC

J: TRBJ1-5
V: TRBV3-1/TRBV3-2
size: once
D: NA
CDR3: CASSQRRSNSNQPQHF
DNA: TGTGCCAGCAGCCAACGGCGGAGTAATAGCAATCAGCCCCAGCATTTT

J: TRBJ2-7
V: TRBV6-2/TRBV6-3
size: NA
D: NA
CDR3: CASSQSAYEQYF
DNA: TGTGCCAGCAGCCAGAGCGCCTACGAGCAGTACTTC

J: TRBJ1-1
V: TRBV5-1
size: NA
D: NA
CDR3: CASSLLAYTEAFF
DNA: TGCGCCAGCAGCTTATTGGCTTACACTGAAGCTTTCTTT

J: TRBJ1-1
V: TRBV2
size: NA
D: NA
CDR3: CASSADEGAAEAFF
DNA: TGTGCCAGCAGTGCGGACGAAGGGGCGGCTGAAGCTTTCTTT

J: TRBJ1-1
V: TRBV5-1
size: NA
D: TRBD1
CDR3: CASSLGQGMNTEAFF
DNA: TGCGCCAGCAGCTTAGGACAGGGGATGAACACTGAAGCTTTCTTT

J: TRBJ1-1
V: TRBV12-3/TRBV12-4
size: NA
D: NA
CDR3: CASSPGYTEAFF
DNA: TGTGCCAGCAGCCCCGGTTACACTGAAGCTTTCTTT

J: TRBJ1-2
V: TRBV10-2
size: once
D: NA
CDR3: CASRAGGVGYGYTF
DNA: TGCGCCAGCAGGGCCGGAGGGGTTGGCTATGGCTACACCTTC

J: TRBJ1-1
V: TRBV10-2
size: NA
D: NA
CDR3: CASRTGDTEAFF
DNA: TGCGCCAGCAGGACCGGGGACACTGAAGCTTTCTTT

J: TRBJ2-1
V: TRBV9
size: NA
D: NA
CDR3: CASSVGGLHNEQFF
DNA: TGTGCCAGCAGCGTCGGGGGGCTCCACAATGAGCAGTTCTTC

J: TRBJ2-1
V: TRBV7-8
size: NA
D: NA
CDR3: CASSTRLYNEQFF
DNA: TGTGCCAGCAGCACCAGGCTTTACAATGAGCAGTTCTTC

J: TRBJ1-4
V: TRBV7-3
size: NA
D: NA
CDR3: CASSPGANEKLFF
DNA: TGTGCCAGCAGCCCCGGAGCTAATGAAAAACTGTTTTTT

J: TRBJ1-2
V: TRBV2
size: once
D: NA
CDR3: CASSEPMRGSFRGYTF
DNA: TGTGCCAGCAGTGAACCCATGAGAGGGAGTTTCCGTGGCTACACCTTC

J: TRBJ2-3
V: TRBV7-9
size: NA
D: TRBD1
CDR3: CASSLNRGQTDTQYF
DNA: TGTGCCAGCAGCTTAAACAGGGGACAGACAGATACGCAGTATTTT

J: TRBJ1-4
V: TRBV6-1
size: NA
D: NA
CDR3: CASSADRKGSNEKLFF
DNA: TGTGCCAGCAGTGCAGACAGAAAGGGGTCTAATGAAAAACTGTTTTTT

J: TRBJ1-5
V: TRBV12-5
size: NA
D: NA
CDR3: CASASGQLNQPQHF
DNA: TGTGCTAGTGCCAGCGGACAGCTAAATCAGCCCCAGCATTTT

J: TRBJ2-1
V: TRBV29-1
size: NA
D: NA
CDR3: CSVLSFRGQSSYNEQFF
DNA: TGCAGCGTTCTATCCTTCAGGGGCCAGAGCTCCTACAATGAGCAGTTCTTC

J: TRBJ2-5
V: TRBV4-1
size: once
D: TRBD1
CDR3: CASSRFGTGSRVRETQYF
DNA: TGCGCCAGCAGCCGATTCGGGACAGGGAGTAGGGTGAGGGAGACCCAGTACTTC

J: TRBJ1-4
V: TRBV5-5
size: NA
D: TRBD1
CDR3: CASSSGRTGGREKLFF
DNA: TGTGCCAGCAGCTCCGGGCGGACAGGGGGAAGAGAAAAACTGTTTTTT

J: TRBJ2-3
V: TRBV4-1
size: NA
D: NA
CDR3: CASNSGGGSSTQYF
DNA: TGCGCCAGCAACTCGGGGGGCGGAAGTAGTACGCAGTATTTT